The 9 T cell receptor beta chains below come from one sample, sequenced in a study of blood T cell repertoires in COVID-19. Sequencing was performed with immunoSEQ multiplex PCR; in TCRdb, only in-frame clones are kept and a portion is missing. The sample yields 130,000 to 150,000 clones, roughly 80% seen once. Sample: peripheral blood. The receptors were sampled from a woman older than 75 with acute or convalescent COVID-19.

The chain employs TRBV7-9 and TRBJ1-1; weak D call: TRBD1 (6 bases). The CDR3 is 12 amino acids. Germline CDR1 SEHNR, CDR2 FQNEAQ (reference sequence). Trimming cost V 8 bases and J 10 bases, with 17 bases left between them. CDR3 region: CASGYNRAPAFF. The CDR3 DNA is TGTGCCAGCGGCTATAACAGGGCTCCAGCTTTCTTT.

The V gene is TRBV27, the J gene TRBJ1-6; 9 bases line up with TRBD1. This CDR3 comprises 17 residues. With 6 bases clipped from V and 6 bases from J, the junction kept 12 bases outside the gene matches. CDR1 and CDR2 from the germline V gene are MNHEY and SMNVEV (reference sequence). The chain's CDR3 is CASSPVARGQGNSPLHF. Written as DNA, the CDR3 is TGTGCCAGCAGCCCCGTCGCGAGGGGACAGGGTAATTCACCCCTCCACTTT.

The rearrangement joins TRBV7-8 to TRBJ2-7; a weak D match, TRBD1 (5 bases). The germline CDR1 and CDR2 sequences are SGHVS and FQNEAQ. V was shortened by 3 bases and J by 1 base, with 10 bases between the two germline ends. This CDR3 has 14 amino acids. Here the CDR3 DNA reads TGTGCCAGCAGCTTGAGGACACCGTCCTACGAGCAGTACTTC. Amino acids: CASSLRTPSYEQYF.

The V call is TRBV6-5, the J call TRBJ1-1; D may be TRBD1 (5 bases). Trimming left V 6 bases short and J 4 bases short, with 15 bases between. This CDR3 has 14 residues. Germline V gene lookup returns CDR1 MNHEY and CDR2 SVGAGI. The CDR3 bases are TGTGCCAGCAGGCCCGTCGGGGGGATCACTGAAGCTTTCTTT. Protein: CASRPVGGITEAFF.

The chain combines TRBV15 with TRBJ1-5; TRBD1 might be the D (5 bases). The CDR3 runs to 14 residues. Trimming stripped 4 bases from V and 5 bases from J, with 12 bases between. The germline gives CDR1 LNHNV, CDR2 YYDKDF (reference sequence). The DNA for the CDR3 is TGTGCCACCAGCACCGACAGATACCATCAGCCCCAGCATTTT. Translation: CATSTDRYHQPQHF.

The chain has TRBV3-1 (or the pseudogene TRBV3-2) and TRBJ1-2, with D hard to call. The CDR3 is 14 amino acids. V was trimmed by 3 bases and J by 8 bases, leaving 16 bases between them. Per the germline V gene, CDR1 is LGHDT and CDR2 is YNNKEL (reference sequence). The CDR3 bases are TGTGCCAGCAGCCAGGGAGGCGTACGGTTGGGCTACACCTTC. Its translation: CASSQGGVRLGYTF.

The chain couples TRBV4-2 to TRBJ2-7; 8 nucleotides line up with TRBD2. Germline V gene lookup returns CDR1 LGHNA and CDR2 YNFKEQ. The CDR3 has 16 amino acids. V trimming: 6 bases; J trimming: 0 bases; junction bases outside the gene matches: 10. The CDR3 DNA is TGTGCCAGCAGGCACAATGGCGGGGGGTCCTCCTACGAGCAGTACTTC. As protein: CASRHNGGGSSYEQYF.

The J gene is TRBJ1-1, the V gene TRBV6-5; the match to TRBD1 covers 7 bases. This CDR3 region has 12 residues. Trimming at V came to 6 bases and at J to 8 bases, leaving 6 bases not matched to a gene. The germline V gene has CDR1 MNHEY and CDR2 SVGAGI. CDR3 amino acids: CASRVGDREAFF. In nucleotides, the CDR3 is TGTGCCAGCAGGGTGGGGGACAGAGAAGCTTTCTTT.

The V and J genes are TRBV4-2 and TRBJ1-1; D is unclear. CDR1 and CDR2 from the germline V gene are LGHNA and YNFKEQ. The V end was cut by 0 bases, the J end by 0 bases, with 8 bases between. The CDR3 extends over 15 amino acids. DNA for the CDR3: TGTGCCAGCAGCCAAGATAACAGAGTGAACACTGAAGCTTTCTTT. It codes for CASSQDNRVNTEAFF.